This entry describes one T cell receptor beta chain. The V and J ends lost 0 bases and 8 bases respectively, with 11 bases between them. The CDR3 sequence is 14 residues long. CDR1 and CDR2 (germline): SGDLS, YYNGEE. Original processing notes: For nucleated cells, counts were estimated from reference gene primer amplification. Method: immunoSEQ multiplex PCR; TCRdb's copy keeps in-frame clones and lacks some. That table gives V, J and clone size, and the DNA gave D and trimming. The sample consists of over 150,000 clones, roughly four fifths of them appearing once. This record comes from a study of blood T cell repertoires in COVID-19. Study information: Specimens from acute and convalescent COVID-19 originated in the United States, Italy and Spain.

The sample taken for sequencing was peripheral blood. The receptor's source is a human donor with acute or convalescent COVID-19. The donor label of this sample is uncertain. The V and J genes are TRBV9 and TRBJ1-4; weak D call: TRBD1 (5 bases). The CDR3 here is CASSVAGRPEKLFF. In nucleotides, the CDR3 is TGTGCCAGCAGCGTAGCAGGGCGTCCCGAAAAACTGTTTTTT.